These T cell receptor beta chains were read from a single sample in a study of PD-1 blockade in classical Hodgkin lymphoma. Sequencing used immunoSEQ multiplex PCR; TCRdb keeps in-frame clones, though not all of them. The sample has tens of thousands of clones; around 80% are singletons. The sequences come from CD4+ T cells from blood, collected before the fourth cycle of nivolumab. These receptors all come from a human donor with classical Hodgkin lymphoma. Both conserved end residues are part of each CDR3.

j_call: TRBJ1-2
v_call: TRBV19
cdr3_aa: CASSPGTGDGYTF

j_call: TRBJ2-6
v_call: TRBV18
cdr3_aa: CASSPLESGANVLTF

j_call: TRBJ1-2
v_call: TRBV9
cdr3_aa: CASSSHPAGGYGYTF

j_call: TRBJ1-5
v_call: TRBV15
cdr3_aa: CATSRGRWVEPQHF

j_call: TRBJ1-1
v_call: TRBV19
cdr3_aa: CASLGQFNTEAFF

j_call: TRBJ2-3
v_call: TRBV9
cdr3_aa: CASSVGGTGVLDTQYF

j_call: TRBJ2-7
v_call: TRBV19
cdr3_aa: CASSIGGLAGDRAYEQYF

j_call: TRBJ2-1
v_call: TRBV27
cdr3_aa: CASSARQGRDEQFF

j_call: TRBJ2-6
v_call: TRBV7-6
cdr3_aa: CASSSGTGSLAANVLTF

j_call: TRBJ2-5
v_call: TRBV5-1
cdr3_aa: CASSLAKGQGWETQYF

j_call: TRBJ2-7
v_call: TRBV4-1
cdr3_aa: CASSQAGLLSSYEQYF

j_call: TRBJ2-3
v_call: TRBV4-1
cdr3_aa: CASSQEGAAGTGSTDTQYF

j_call: TRBJ2-7
v_call: TRBV4-1
cdr3_aa: CASSQDWTYEQYF

j_call: TRBJ2-7
v_call: TRBV10-3
cdr3_aa: CAISDPTSGGANEQYF

j_call: TRBJ2-7
v_call: TRBV11-2
cdr3_aa: CASSLSTTGEQYF

j_call: TRBJ1-2
v_call: TRBV7-6
cdr3_aa: CASSFGNNYGYTF

j_call: TRBJ1-2
v_call: TRBV7-2
cdr3_aa: CASSLGGQGRGYTF

j_call: TRBJ2-7
v_call: TRBV7-2
cdr3_aa: CASSLGGISYEQYF

j_call: TRBJ1-1
v_call: TRBV7-9
cdr3_aa: CASSLTTAVEAFF

j_call: TRBJ2-5
v_call: TRBV13
cdr3_aa: CASSTNRVGETQYF

j_call: TRBJ2-7
v_call: TRBV19
cdr3_aa: CASSIGGVWAYEQYF

j_call: TRBJ1-1
v_call: TRBV10-3
cdr3_aa: CAISDQLGRRDTEAFF

j_call: TRBJ1-6
v_call: TRBV7-3
cdr3_aa: CASSLRPRTDNSPLHF

j_call: TRBJ2-3
v_call: TRBV7-6
cdr3_aa: CASSLYQAVGGTDTQYF

j_call: TRBJ2-7
v_call: TRBV7-2
cdr3_aa: CASSSDGQGRPYEQYF

j_call: TRBJ1-1
v_call: TRBV18
cdr3_aa: CASSPLGPGGAFF

j_call: TRBJ1-2
v_call: TRBV19
cdr3_aa: CASSIEGTHNYGYTF

j_call: TRBJ1-5
v_call: TRBV4-2
cdr3_aa: CASSQGRGPNQPQHF

j_call: TRBJ2-1
v_call: TRBV7-3
cdr3_aa: CASGRAGQNEQFF

j_call: TRBJ2-1
v_call: TRBV16
cdr3_aa: CASSQSSGWVNEQFF

j_call: TRBJ2-2
v_call: TRBV5-1
cdr3_aa: CASSIPRGGGELFF

j_call: TRBJ1-3
v_call: TRBV18
cdr3_aa: CASSPTDSGNTIYF

j_call: TRBJ2-3
v_call: TRBV9
cdr3_aa: CASSVEVENTDTQYF

j_call: TRBJ2-7
v_call: TRBV2
cdr3_aa: CASKGQASYEQYF

j_call: TRBJ1-5
v_call: TRBV4-1
cdr3_aa: CASSHPTESNQPQHF

j_call: TRBJ2-3
v_call: TRBV11-2
cdr3_aa: CASSLGPSGPDTQYF

j_call: TRBJ1-1
v_call: TRBV10-3
cdr3_aa: CATRTGGVNTEAFF

j_call: TRBJ2-7
v_call: TRBV7-9
cdr3_aa: CASSLKAPPGQGDYEQYF

j_call: TRBJ1-2
v_call: TRBV4-2
cdr3_aa: CASSQDLEVKGYTF